One sample yielded the 29 T cell receptor beta chains listed below, sequenced in a study of CD8 T cells in Susac syndrome. RNA, at about 0.45 to 1 ug, was reverse transcribed with random hexamers. TCRdb reprocessed the immunoSEQ multiplex PCR reads with MiXCR, giving one entry per CDR3 protein. The sample lists more than 200,000 distinct CDR3 sequences, 94% occurring once. Sequencing input: CD4+ T cells from PBMCs. The receptors derive from a human donor with Susac syndrome.

In this sample, this clonotype turned up once. The genes are TRBV30 and TRBJ1-5; D is perhaps TRBD1 (5 bases). The CDR3 is 15 amino acids. V dropped 2 bases and J dropped 2 bases, with 13 bases sitting between them. Per germline, CDR1 GTSNPN and CDR2 SVGIG (reference sequence). DNA for the CDR3: TGTGCCTGGAGTTTAACAGGATTCGGCAATCAGCCCCAGCATTTT. Translation: CAWSLTGFGNQPQHF. The full variable domain, with the rest looked up from reference TRBV30 and TRBJ1-5, is SQTIHQWPATLVQPVGSPLSLECTVEGTSNPNLYWYRQAAGRGLQLLFYSVGIGQISSEVPQNLSASRPQDRQFILSSKKLLLSDSGFYLCAWSLTGFGNQPQHFGDGTRLSIL.

This clonotype appeared a single time. The V gene is TRBV20-1, the J gene TRBJ2-4; D is undetermined. CDR1 is DFQATT, CDR2 SNEGSKA, per germline (reference sequence). The CDR3 spans 12 residues. The ends were cut back, 6 bases at V and 9 bases at J, with 15 bases in the middle. The CDR3 region is CSASYPGGIQYF. CDR3 DNA: TGCAGTGCGTCATACCCGGGTGGCATTCAGTACTTC.

The genes are TRBV20-1 and TRBJ2-3; 8 positions match TRBD2. The CDR3 has 15 amino acids. V trimming: 3 bases; J trimming: 2 bases; junction bases outside the gene matches: 7. Germline lookup yields CDR1 DFQATT and CDR2 SNEGSKA (reference sequence). The CDR3 DNA is TGCAGTGCTAGGGGCGGGGGGCCGAACACAGATACGCAGTATTTT. This codes for CSARGGGPNTDTQYF.

The V call is TRBV7-3, the J call TRBJ2-1; 7 positions agree with TRBD1. Trimming removed 1 base from V and 8 bases from J; junction bases left unmatched: 8. Germline V CDR1 and CDR2: SGHTA, FQGTGA. The CDR3 totals 15 residues. CDR3 bases: TGTGCCAGCAGCTTAAACGGCAGGGGGTCGGATGAGCAGTTCTTC. Translation gives CASSLNGRGSDEQFF.

This chain connects TRBV12-3 or TRBV12-4 to TRBJ1-5; no reliable D call. The germline V and J ends were trimmed by 0 bases and 4 bases, with 10 bases remaining between them. CDR3 length equals 15 residues. The CDR3 protein is CASSLAGIWNQPQHF. DNA for the CDR3: TGTGCCAGCAGTTTAGCAGGGATATGGAATCAGCCCCAGCATTTT.

In this sample, this clonotype turned up once. The chain carries TRBV29-1 and TRBJ1-1; D unclear. This CDR3 has 12 residues. Looked up from germline, CDR1 is SQVTM and CDR2 is ANQGSEA. Trimming removed 7 bases at V and 4 bases at J, with 13 bases between. In DNA form, the CDR3 reads TGCAGCGCCTCCAGCCTGTCCACTGAAGCTTTCTTT. This codes for CSASSLSTEAFF.

The V and J genes are TRBV20-1 and TRBJ1-6; 7 positions agree with TRBD1. There are 13 residues in the CDR3. With 4 bases clipped from V and 8 bases from J, the junction kept 5 bases outside the gene matches. Germline CDR1 DFQATT, CDR2 SNEGSKA (reference sequence). DNA of the CDR3: TGCAGTGCTATCGGGACAGCCCATTCACCCCTCCACTTT. Translation: CSAIGTAHSPLHF.

The J gene is TRBJ1-1, the V gene TRBV30; 9 bases are shared with TRBD1. The J segment lost 3 bases and the V segment lost 5 bases, leaving 10 bases of the junction unmatched. Germline CDR1 reads GTSNPN; CDR2 reads SVGIG (reference sequence). The CDR3 extends over 15 amino acids. The CDR3 DNA is TGTGCCTGGTCACCAGGACAGGGGTACGACACTGAAGCTTTCTTT. It yields the protein CAWSPGQGYDTEAFF.

V gene TRBV4-1 combines with J gene TRBJ1-6; TRBD1 might be the D (6 bases). CDR1 and CDR2 (germline): MGHRA, YSYEKL. This CDR3 has 16 residues. The V end was cut by 4 bases, the J end by 6 bases, with 16 bases between. DNA for the CDR3: TGCGCCAGCAGCCCGATGATGGCAGGGGCTAATTCACCCCTCCACTTT. Translated, it gives CASSPMMAGANSPLHF.

The V call is TRBV7-2, the J call TRBJ2-3; 7 positions match TRBD2. CDR3 length: 15 residues. V dropped 4 bases and J dropped 2; count of bases not matched to a gene: 6. CDR1 SGHTA and CDR2 FQGNSA come from the germline V gene. CDR3 protein: CASSSQLAYTDTQYF. CDR3 nucleotide sequence: TGTGCCAGCAGCTCCCAACTAGCGTACACAGATACGCAGTATTTT.

The V gene is TRBV29-1, the J gene TRBJ1-5; perhaps TRBD1 as D (6 bases). The CDR3 extends over 13 amino acids. Per germline, CDR1 SQVTM and CDR2 ANQGSEA. Trimming took 4 bases from V and 3 from J, leaving 10 bases between them. The DNA of the CDR3 is TGCAGCGTTGGCGGGGGCGTCAATCAGCCCCAGCATTTT. This gives the protein CSVGGGVNQPQHF. The full variable domain, rest sourced from reference TRBV29-1 and TRBJ1-5, is SAVISQKPSRDICQRGTSLTIQCQVDSQVTMMFWYRQQPGQSLTLIATANQGSEATYESGFVIDKFPISRPNLTFSTLTVSNMSPEDSSIYLCSVGGGVNQPQHFGDGTRLSIL.

This chain links TRBV29-1 with TRBJ1-4, with D perhaps matching TRBD1 (5 bases). This CDR3 is 13 amino acids long. V was cut by 5 bases and J by 6 bases, with 13 bases left in between. Germline lookup yields CDR1 SQVTM and CDR2 ANQGSEA. This chain's CDR3 is CSVRKTVDEKLFF. CDR3 nucleotide sequence: TGCAGCGTTAGGAAGACAGTGGATGAAAAACTGTTTTTT.

This chain connects TRBV11-2 to TRBJ1-2, with no clear D. Trimming removed 2 bases from V and 2 bases from J, with 12 bases in between. Per the germline V gene, CDR1 is SGHAT and CDR2 is FQNNGV. The CDR3 runs 15 residues. The CDR3 protein is CASSLNRATNYGYTF. In DNA, the CDR3 is TGTGCCAGCAGCTTAAATAGGGCGACAAACTATGGCTACACCTTC.

This sequence joins TRBV20-1 and TRBJ2-1, with 10 bases that match TRBD1. Germline V CDR1 and CDR2: DFQATT, SNEGSKA (reference sequence). The CDR3 is 15 amino acids. Germline trimming cut 3 bases from V and 4 bases from J; bases unmatched to any gene: 6. The CDR3 region has the DNA TGCAGTGCTAGGACCGGGACAGGGGTATACAATGAGCAGTTCTTC. This sequence encodes CSARTGTGVYNEQFF.

The chain recombines TRBV6-5 with TRBJ1-5, with a weak D call TRBD1 (5 bases). The CDR3 runs 14 residues. Trimming removed 6 bases at V and 1 base at J, with 10 bases between. CDR1 and CDR2 (germline): MNHEY, SVGAGI. In nucleotides, the CDR3 is TGTGCCAGCAGATTGACAGTAAGCAATCAGCCCCAGCATTTT. It yields the protein CASRLTVSNQPQHF.

The rearrangement uses TRBV6-5 and TRBJ1-5, with D perhaps matching TRBD1 (5 bases). The CDR3 sequence is 17 residues long. The V and J ends lost 5 bases and 1 base respectively, with 18 bases between them. Germline CDR1 MNHEY, CDR2 SVGAGI. Written as DNA, the CDR3 is TGTGCCAGCAGTACTAGACAGCCCGCGGGGAGCAATCAGCCCCAGCATTTT. The encoded protein is CASSTRQPAGSNQPQHF.

This CDR3 reads CASSLARQGTHEQYF. For the CDR3, the DNA is TGTGCCAGCAGCTTAGCCCGACAGGGGACGCACGAGCAGTACTTC. This rearrangement joins TRBV7-8 to TRBJ2-7; 8 bases align to TRBD1. From germline, CDR1 is SGHVS and CDR2 FQNEAQ. This CDR3 is 15 amino acids long. With V trimmed by 0 bases and J by 5 bases, 6 bases remained unmatched.

This rearrangement joins TRBV19 to TRBJ1-2; weak D call: TRBD1 (5 bases). The length of the CDR3 is 15 residues. V was pared by 3 bases and J by 4 bases, with 15 bases between. Germline CDR1 and CDR2: LNHDA and SQIVND (reference sequence). The CDR3 is CASSMTQVSSYGYTF. CDR3 DNA sequence: TGTGCCAGTAGTATGACACAGGTGTCATCCTATGGCTACACCTTC.

This chain connects TRBV5-1 to TRBJ1-5, with D tentatively TRBD1 (5 bases). Germline V CDR1 and CDR2: SGHRS, YFSETQ. The CDR3 loop spans 15 amino acids. Trimming left V 1 base short and J 7 bases short, with 15 bases between. The CDR3 DNA sequence: TGCGCCAGCAGCTTGTCTTCCGCCGAGGGGCAGCCCCAGCATTTT. Its translation: CASSLSSAEGQPQHF.

The chain employs TRBV27 and TRBJ1-1, with D unclear. Germline V gene sequence: CDR1 MNHEY, CDR2 SMNVEV (reference sequence). The length of the CDR3 is 14 residues. Trimming removed 5 bases at V and 0 bases at J, with 10 bases between. For the CDR3, the DNA is TGTGCCAGCAGTAGGGCGCCTCTGAACACTGAAGCTTTCTTT. Its translation is CASSRAPLNTEAFF.

The V and J genes are TRBV19 and TRBJ1-2, with D maybe TRBD1 (6 bases). Germline CDR1 LNHDA, CDR2 SQIVND (reference sequence). V lost 4 bases and J lost 2, with 11 bases in between. The CDR3 covers 14 residues. The CDR3: CASSNRDTNYGYTF. CDR3 DNA sequence: TGTGCCAGTAGTAACCGGGACACCAACTATGGCTACACCTTC.

CDR3 sequence: CASSLDGGNTEAFF. The CDR3 DNA reads TGCGCCAGCAGCTTGGATGGGGGGAACACTGAAGCTTTCTTT. The J gene is TRBJ1-1, the V gene TRBV5-1; D may be TRBD1 (5 bases). Trimming left V 0 bases short and J 1 base short, with 7 bases between. The CDR3 loop spans 14 amino acids. Germline CDR1 reads SGHRS; CDR2 reads YFSETQ.

V gene TRBV9 combines with J gene TRBJ2-1; D call uncertain. CDR1 and CDR2 (germline): SGDLS, YYNGEE. The CDR3 runs to 16 residues. V was trimmed by 0 bases and J by 9 bases, leaving 19 bases between them. CDR3 sequence reads: CASSVASSHLNAEQFF. The CDR3 coding sequence is TGTGCCAGCAGCGTAGCGAGTAGCCACCTCAACGCTGAGCAGTTCTTC.

The chain uses TRBV4-1 and TRBJ2-5; D is possibly TRBD2 (6 bases). Germline V CDR1 and CDR2: MGHRA, YSYEKL. This CDR3 region has 18 residues. Trimming cost V 0 bases and J 6 bases, with 23 bases left between them. The CDR3 reads CASSQEGFGTPGGKTQYF. CDR3 nucleotides: TGCGCCAGCAGCCAAGAGGGCTTCGGGACGCCCGGGGGAAAGACCCAGTACTTC.

The chain combines TRBV29-1 with TRBJ2-7, with a possible D match to TRBD1 (5 bases). Germline V CDR1 and CDR2: SQVTM, ANQGSEA. V was clipped by 4 bases and J by 6 bases, with 22 bases between them. This CDR3 region has 15 residues. CDR3 in DNA: TGCAGCGTTGCCCCCGACGTGGGGCCGGTCGCCGAGCAGTACTTC. Protein: CSVAPDVGPVAEQYF.

The CDR3 DNA is TGTGCCACCAGCAGTCTCAGGGGTCCCGCAGATACGCAGTATTTT. The encoded protein is CATSSLRGPADTQYF. V gene TRBV15 combines with J gene TRBJ2-3; a weak D match, TRBD1 (6 bases). CDR1 is LNHNV, CDR2 YYDKDF, per germline (reference sequence). This CDR3 comprises 15 residues. V was clipped by 3 bases and J by 4 bases, with 14 bases between them.

CDR3 protein: CASSLVAGTSGNTIYF. The DNA of the CDR3 is TGTGCCAGCAGCTTAGTCGCAGGAACCTCTGGAAACACCATATATTTT. This chain connects TRBV7-6 to TRBJ1-3; D not resolved. V was clipped by 1 base and J by 0 bases, with 10 bases between them. CDR3 length: 16 residues. Looked up from germline, CDR1 is SGHVS and CDR2 is FNYEAQ.

The chain links TRBV2 to TRBJ1-4, with a possible D match to TRBD1 (5 bases). This CDR3 is built from 17 residues. The ends were cut back, 2 bases at V and 8 bases at J, with 21 bases in the middle. Germline CDR1 reads SNHLY; CDR2 reads FYNNEI. In DNA form, the CDR3 reads TGTGCCAGCAGTGAAAGTGGTATAGTGACAGAGGAGGAAAAACTGTTTTTT. This gives the protein CASSESGIVTEEEKLFF.

The J gene is TRBJ2-2, the V gene TRBV3-1; 11 nucleotides line up with TRBD2. Germline V gene data show CDR1 as LGHDT and CDR2 as YNNKEL (reference sequence). The CDR3 has 21 residues. V shed 3 bases and J 1 base; nucleotides not matched to a gene: 16. This CDR3 reads CASSQRPQLAGDSLNTGELFF. CDR3 sequence (DNA): TGTGCCAGCAGCCAGCGCCCTCAACTAGCGGGGGACTCCCTGAACACCGGGGAGCTGTTTTTT.